This T cell receptor (beta chain) derives from a study of blood T cells in healthy people across ages. A second about 7 to 12 cycle PCR used barcoded and J-beta primers. TCRdb processed the 5' RACE reads anew with MiXCR; each CDR3 protein has one entry. The sample has around 1,000,000 distinct CDR3 sequences; almost 25% are singletons. These data also formed part of another study, on T cells of mothers and their children.

This TCR was recovered from a girl under 10 years old in good health. Source material: blood.

The CDR3 protein is CASLSWTENIQYF. CDR3 sequence (DNA): TGTGCCAGCCTTTCATGGACAGAAAACATTCAGTACTTC. V gene TRBV7-9 combines with J gene TRBJ2-4, with D perhaps TRBD1 (6 bases). V shed 8 bases and J shed 5 bases, with 13 bases lying between them. Germline CDR1 and CDR2: SEHNR and FQNEAQ (reference sequence). The CDR3 consists of 13 residues.